These T cell receptor beta chains were read from a single sample in a study of T cells in Graves' hyperthyroidism and ophthalmopathy. Using its own MiXCR run on the multiplex PCR reads, TCRdb lists one record per CDR3 protein. This repertoire shows under 550,000 distinct CDR3 sequences, 20% found once; its top ten account for approximately 48%. Sequencing input: blood. The receptors shown here come from a man in his forties or fifties with Graves' ophthalmopathy. Each CDR3 is given with its conserved first and last residue. The order of the fields is clone size, J gene, V gene, D gene, CDR3 protein, CDR3 DNA. The D gene is left open where the match is weak. Where a row states a size, it is once, few, many or the class of an expanded clone; other rows omit it.

size: many; J: TRBJ1-1; V: TRBV5-1; D: TRBD1; CDR3: CASSLGVDRVWTEAFF; DNA: TGCGCCAGCAGCTTGGGAGTTGACAGGGTATGGACTGAAGCTTTCTTT
size: many; J: TRBJ1-1; V: TRBV27; D: -; CDR3: CASSLRQMMGHTEAFF; DNA: TGTGCCAGCAGTTTAAGGCAGATGATGGGCCACACTGAAGCTTTCTTT
size: few; J: TRBJ2-7; V: TRBV5-5; D: TRBD1; CDR3: CASSTGQGALGWYEQYF; DNA: TGTGCCAGCAGCACGGGACAGGGGGCTCTAGGCTGGTACGAGCAGTACTTC
size: many; J: TRBJ2-7; V: TRBV28; D: -; CDR3: CASSKAALREQYF; DNA: TGTGCCAGCAGCAAGGCCGCCCTACGCGAGCAGTACTTC
size: -; J: TRBJ1-6; V: TRBV6-2/TRBV6-3; D: -; CDR3: CASSYSPGVSSYNSPLHF; DNA: TGTGCCAGCAGTTACTCACCAGGGGTGAGCTCCTATAATTCACCCCTCCACTTT
size: -; J: TRBJ2-7; V: TRBV7-9; D: TRBD1; CDR3: CASSPRAGQGRYEQYF; DNA: TGTGCCAGCAGCCCCCGGGCCGGACAGGGTAGGTACGAGCAGTACTTC
size: -; J: TRBJ1-4; V: TRBV20-1; D: -; CDR3: CSARGWTATNEKLFF; DNA: TGCAGTGCTAGAGGCTGGACAGCAACTAATGAAAAACTGTTTTTT
size: few; J: TRBJ2-7; V: TRBV6-1; D: -; CDR3: CASSAGDWSYEQYF; DNA: TGTGCCAGCAGTGCAGGTGACTGGTCCTACGAGCAGTACTTC
size: -; J: TRBJ2-2; V: TRBV5-6; D: -; CDR3: CASSSVVSNTGELFF; DNA: TGTGCCAGCAGTAGTGTTGTATCGAACACCGGGGAGCTGTTTTTT
size: -; J: TRBJ2-2; V: TRBV4-1; D: -; CDR3: CASSQSWQYTGELFF; DNA: TGCGCCAGCAGCCAAAGCTGGCAGTACACCGGGGAGCTGTTTTTT
size: -; J: TRBJ2-5; V: TRBV20-1; D: -; CDR3: CSARQPETQYF; DNA: TGCAGTGCTAGGCAGCCTGAGACCCAGTACTTC
size: -; J: TRBJ2-7; V: TRBV9; D: TRBD2; CDR3: CASSGGTSGVEQYF; DNA: TGTGCCAGCAGTGGGGGGACTAGCGGTGTAGAGCAGTACTTC